This record looks at one T cell receptor (beta chain) sequence and its context. Its antigen is currently unknown. The trim removed 5 bases at V and 4 bases at J, leaving 3 bases unmatched. The CDR3 has 14 amino acids. CDR1 and CDR2 (germline): MNHNS, SASEGT. This sample was taken from a study of T-cell reconstitution after alpha-beta-depleted transplantation in children. Points from the study as a whole: Several hundred expanded graft clones reportedly gave rise to the alpha-beta T cells present about two months after transplant. T-cell counts and diversity were attributed mostly to newly produced T cells one year after transplant.

Unique molecular identifiers were used in preparing the TCRbeta library. One entry per CDR3 protein, called by TCRdb with MiXCR from the PCR reads. The sample records 440,000 or so distinct CDR3 sequences, around 46% being singletons. The receptor was isolated from a girl under 10 years old with aplastic anemia, due to receive a stem cell transplant. The specimen comprised PBMCs, sampled before TCRalphabeta/CD19-depleted stem cell transplant. The chain carries TRBV6-1 and TRBJ1-3, with 9 bases identical to TRBD1. CDR3 in amino acids: CASSPGTGGNTIYF. The CDR3 coding sequence is TGTGCCAGCAGTCCCGGGACAGGGGGAAACACCATATATTTT.